Shown below are 20 T cell receptor beta chains from a single sample sequenced in a study of blood T cells in healthy people across ages. Through a sample-barcoded 5' primer and a J-beta primer mix, a second PCR was run for about 7 to 12 cycles. TCRdb processed the 5' RACE reads anew with MiXCR; each CDR3 protein has one entry. The profile shows 900,000 to 950,000 distinct CDR3 sequences, 25% to 35% of them singletons. This sample was also put to use in a study of T cells of mothers and their children.

The sequencing sample was made of blood. The receptors were sampled from a woman in her forties in good health.

In DNA form, the CDR3 reads TGTGCCAGCAACCGTGGGCAGGGTAATGGCTACACCTTC. Encoded protein: CASNRGQGNGYTF. The chain carries TRBV9 and TRBJ1-2; D is perhaps TRBD1 (5 bases). Germline CDR1 SGDLS, CDR2 YYNGEE. V was clipped by 6 bases and J by 6 bases, with 15 bases between them. The CDR3 has 13 amino acids. Filled out from reference TRBV9 and TRBJ1-2, the complete variable domain reads DSGVTQTPKHLITATGQRVTLRCSPRSGDLSVYWYQQSLDQGLQFLIQYYNGEERAKGNILERFSAQQFPDLHSELNLSSLELGDSALYFCASNRGQGNGYTFGSGTRLTVV.

The chain links TRBV7-9 to TRBJ2-7, with 7 bases lining up with TRBD1. The length of the CDR3 is 13 residues. V trimming: 4 bases; J trimming: 7 bases; junction bases outside the gene matches: 7. Per the germline V gene, CDR1 is SEHNR and CDR2 is FQNEAQ (reference sequence). CDR3 sequence reads: CASSSTGIGEQYF. CDR3 in DNA: TGTGCCAGCAGCTCGACAGGGATTGGAGAGCAGTACTTC.

This clonotype was found a few times. This chain links TRBV7-3 with TRBJ2-3; 7 bases match TRBD2. The trim removed 5 bases at V and 0 bases at J, leaving 5 bases unmatched. CDR1 SGHTA and CDR2 FQGTGA come from the germline V gene. CDR3 length: 15 residues. The CDR3 sequence: CASSKAGTSTDTQYF. CDR3 bases: TGTGCCAGCAGCAAAGCGGGGACTAGCACAGATACGCAGTATTTT.

Remarks on this clonotype: A much bigger clone sits one base away, suggesting this may be a read error. This rearrangement joins TRBV20-1 to TRBJ2-1; D uncertain. The J call could be wrong; TRBJ2-7 is a better fit for the DNA end. CDR1 and CDR2 from the germline V gene are DFQATT and SNEGSKA (reference sequence). The CDR3 has 13 amino acids. This CDR3 is CSANSAAYNEQYF. The CDR3 coding sequence is TGCAGTGCTAATTCGGCAGCCTACAATGAGCAGTACTTC.

Worth noting for this clonotype: A read error is possible here, since a much larger clone lies one base away. The V call is TRBV29-1, the J call TRBJ2-1, with unresolved D. V lost 5 bases to trimming and J lost 0 bases, with 11 bases between them. This CDR3 spans 14 amino acids. The germline V gene encodes CDR1 SQVTM and CDR2 ANQGSEA. The CDR3 region has the DNA TGCAGCGTTAATCGCAGATTCTCCTACAATGAGCAGTTCTTC. This sequence encodes CSVNRRFSYNEQFF.

Many counts were recorded for this clonotype. The chain combines TRBV7-2 with TRBJ2-1; 14 nucleotides match TRBD2. Germline V gene data show CDR1 as SGHTA and CDR2 as FQGNSA. CDR3 length equals 16 residues. Germline trimming cut 6 bases from V and 8 bases from J; bases unmatched to any gene: 9. The CDR3 nucleotides are TGTGCCAGCAGTCCTAGACTAGCGGGGGGGCAACATGAGCAGTTCTTC. Amino acids: CASSPRLAGGQHEQFF.

This clonotype appeared many times. The genes are TRBV15 and TRBJ2-7; 8 nucleotides line up with TRBD1. The length of the CDR3 is 15 residues. J gave up 0 bases and V 6 bases, and 7 bases lay outside the gene matches. Germline V gives CDR1 LNHNV, CDR2 YYDKDF (reference sequence). The CDR3 protein is CATRISRGHSYEQYF. In nucleotides, the CDR3 is TGTGCCACCAGAATAAGCAGGGGGCACTCCTACGAGCAGTACTTC.

The genes are TRBV11-2 and TRBJ1-6; the D is unclear. This CDR3 is 15 amino acids long. CDR1 is SGHAT, CDR2 FQNNGV, per germline. V was pared by 1 base and J by 3 bases, with 7 bases between. The CDR3 is CASSLGSGYNSPLHF. As DNA, the CDR3 is TGTGCCAGCAGCTTAGGGTCAGGCTATAATTCACCCCTCCACTTT.

The CDR3 coding sequence is TGTGCCAGCAGCCAAGGACCCGCCTACGAGCAGTACTTC. It specifies CASSQGPAYEQYF. The genes are TRBV7-2 and TRBJ2-7; D remains unclear. V shed 5 bases and J shed 2 bases, with 10 bases lying between them. This CDR3 is 13 amino acids long. Germline V CDR1 and CDR2: SGHTA, FQGNSA.

This clonotype was recorded at least ten times. The genes are TRBV6-2 or TRBV6-3 and TRBJ2-7; perhaps TRBD1 as D (6 bases). The length of the CDR3 is 14 residues. CDR1 and CDR2 (germline): MNHEY, SVGEGT. The V end lost 7 bases, the J end lost 5 bases, and 18 bases lay between the germline ends. The CDR3 DNA reads as TGTGCCAGCACCCCAACAGGGTATGGTGACGAGCAGTACTTC. Translating gives CASTPTGYGDEQYF.

This clonotype was observed a handful of times. CDR3 sequence reads: CASNPGDHPAYEQYF. DNA for the CDR3: TGCGCCAGCAACCCAGGGGACCACCCTGCCTACGAGCAGTACTTC. V gene TRBV5-1 combines with J gene TRBJ2-7; D is perhaps TRBD1 (6 bases). Germline V gene sequence: CDR1 SGHRS, CDR2 YFSETQ. The CDR3 runs 15 residues. V dropped 6 bases and J dropped 2 bases, with 18 bases sitting between them.

This clonotype has just a few counts. The gene calls are TRBV6-5 and TRBJ2-7, with D perhaps matching TRBD2 (6 bases). In germline, CDR1 is MNHEY, CDR2 SVGAGI. The length of the CDR3 is 14 residues. V was pared by 2 bases and J by 3 bases, with 11 bases between. The CDR3 nucleotides read TGTGCCAGCAGTTACGCGGGGTATGTCTACGAGCAGTACTTC. This codes for CASSYAGYVYEQYF.

The chain couples TRBV20-1 to TRBJ2-1; 10 bases map to TRBD2. Trimming cost V 5 bases and J 3 bases; bases outside gene matches: 7. Germline values: CDR1 DFQATT, CDR2 SNEGSKA (reference sequence). The CDR3 is 15 amino acids. Written as DNA, the CDR3 is TGCAGTGCTTTTAGCGGGAGGACCCACTACAATGAGCAGTTCTTC. This translates into CSAFSGRTHYNEQFF.

This clonotype was picked up a small number of times. This rearrangement joins TRBV18 to TRBJ1-6, with TRBD1 matching over 10 bases. CDR3 length: 17 residues. Trimming took 4 bases from V and 7 from J; bases not matched to a gene: 10. Germline CDR1 KGHSH, CDR2 LQKENI. Written as DNA, the CDR3 is TGTGCCAGCTCACGCACATCCGGGACAGGGGACAATTCACCCCTCCACTTT. Protein product: CASSRTSGTGDNSPLHF.

V and J are TRBV4-1 and TRBJ1-6; D is undetermined. Germline CDR1 reads MGHRA; CDR2 reads YSYEKL. CDR3 length: 13 residues. Between the trimmed V and J ends, which lost 4 bases and 10 bases, there was a span of 11 bases. In DNA, the CDR3 is TGCGCCAGCAGCCCGAGCGCCTGGTCACCCCTCCACTTT. Protein sequence: CASSPSAWSPLHF.

This clonotype appeared a few times. V gene TRBV27 combines with J gene TRBJ2-1; D possibly matches TRBD1 or TRBD2 (7 bases each). The DNA end lines up better with TRBJ2-7; the J call may be wrong. The CDR3 runs 15 residues. Germline-derived CDR1 and CDR2 are MNHEY and SMNVEV (reference sequence). Here the CDR3 DNA reads TGTGCCACCCAGGGGGGGTCCAGCTCCTACAATGAGCAGTACTTC. Translated: CATQGGSSSYNEQYF.

For this clonotype: This clone may be a read error of a much larger clone one base away. The chain uses TRBV4-3 and TRBJ2-1, with D possibly being TRBD1 (6 bases). CDR3 size: 15 residues. The germline CDR1 and CDR2 sequences are LGHNA and YSLEER. DNA for the CDR3: TGCGCCAACAGCCAAGATCAGGGGAGTACAAGTGAGCAGTTCTTC. It specifies CANSQDQGSTSEQFF.

This clonotype was seen repeatedly, ten times or more. The chain has TRBV6-6 and TRBJ1-4, with D perhaps TRBD1 (5 bases). Between the trimmed V and J ends, which lost 5 bases and 7 bases, there was a span of 14 bases. The CDR3 sequence is 14 residues long. Per germline, CDR1 MNHNY and CDR2 SVGAGI (reference sequence). CDR3 bases: TGTGCCAGCAGTACCCCTGGACAAGGTGAAAAACTGTTTTTT. This translates into CASSTPGQGEKLFF.

Regarding this clonotype: Relative to the germline gene, one junction end is altered; a read error may explain this. The rearrangement uses TRBV5-1 and TRBJ2-1; D is ambiguous. The CDR3 totals 12 residues. CDR1 is SGHRS and CDR2 is YFSETQ in the germline V gene. CDR3: CAGSRDNNEQFF. DNA for the CDR3: TGCGCCGGCAGCCGAGATAACAATGAGCAGTTCTTC.

V is TRBV11-2 and J is TRBJ1-2; D possibly corresponds to TRBD1 (6 bases). Germline-derived CDR1 and CDR2 are SGHAT and FQNNGV. Between the trimmed V and J ends, which lost 9 bases and 8 bases, there was a span of 19 bases. The CDR3 has 13 amino acids. CDR3 DNA sequence: TGTGCCAGTAGACTAACGGGGGCTAGAGGCTACACCTTC. Protein: CASRLTGARGYTF.